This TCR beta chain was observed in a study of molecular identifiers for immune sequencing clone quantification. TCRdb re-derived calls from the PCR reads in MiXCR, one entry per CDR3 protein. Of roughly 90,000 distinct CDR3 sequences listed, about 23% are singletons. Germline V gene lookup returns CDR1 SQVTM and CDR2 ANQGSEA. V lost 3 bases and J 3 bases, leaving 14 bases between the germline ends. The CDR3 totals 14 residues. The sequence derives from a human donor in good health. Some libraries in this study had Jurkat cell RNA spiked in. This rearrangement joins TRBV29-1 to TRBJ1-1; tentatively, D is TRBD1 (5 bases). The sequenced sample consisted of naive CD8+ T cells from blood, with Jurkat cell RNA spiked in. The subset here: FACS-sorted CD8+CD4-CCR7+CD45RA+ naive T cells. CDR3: CSVDGGLKDTEAFF. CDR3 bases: TGCAGCGTTGATGGGGGATTGAAGGACACTGAAGCTTTCTTT.